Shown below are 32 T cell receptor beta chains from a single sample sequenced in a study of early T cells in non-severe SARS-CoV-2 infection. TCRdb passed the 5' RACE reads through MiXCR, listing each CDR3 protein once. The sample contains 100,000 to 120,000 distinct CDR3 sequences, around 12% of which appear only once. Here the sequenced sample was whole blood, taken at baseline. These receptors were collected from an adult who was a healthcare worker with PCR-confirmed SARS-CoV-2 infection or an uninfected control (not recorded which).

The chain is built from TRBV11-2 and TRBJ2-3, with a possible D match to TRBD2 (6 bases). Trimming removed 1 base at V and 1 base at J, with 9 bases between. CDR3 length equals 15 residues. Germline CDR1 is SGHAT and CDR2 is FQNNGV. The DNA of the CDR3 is TGTGCCAGCAGCTTAGTCGGGAGACGCACAGATACGCAGTATTTT. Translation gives CASSLVGRRTDTQYF.

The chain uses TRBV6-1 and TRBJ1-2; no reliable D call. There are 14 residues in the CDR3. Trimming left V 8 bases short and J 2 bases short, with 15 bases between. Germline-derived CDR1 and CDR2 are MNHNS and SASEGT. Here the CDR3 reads CASGRHSNNYGYTF. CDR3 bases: TGTGCCAGCGGGAGACATTCCAACAACTATGGCTACACCTTC.

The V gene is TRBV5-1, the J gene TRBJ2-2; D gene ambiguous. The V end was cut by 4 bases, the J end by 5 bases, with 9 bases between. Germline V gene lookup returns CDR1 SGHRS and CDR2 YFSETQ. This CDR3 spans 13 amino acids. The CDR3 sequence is CASSVGLTGELFF. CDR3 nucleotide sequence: TGCGCCAGCAGCGTAGGATTAACCGGGGAGCTGTTTTTT.

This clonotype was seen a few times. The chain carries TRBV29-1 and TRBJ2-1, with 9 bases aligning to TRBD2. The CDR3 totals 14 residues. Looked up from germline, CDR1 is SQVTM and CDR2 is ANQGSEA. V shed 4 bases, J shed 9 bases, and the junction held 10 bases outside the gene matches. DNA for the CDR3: TGCAGCGTTGTAAAGCGCGGGAGGGCCGGTGAGCAGTTCTTC. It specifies CSVVKRGRAGEQFF.

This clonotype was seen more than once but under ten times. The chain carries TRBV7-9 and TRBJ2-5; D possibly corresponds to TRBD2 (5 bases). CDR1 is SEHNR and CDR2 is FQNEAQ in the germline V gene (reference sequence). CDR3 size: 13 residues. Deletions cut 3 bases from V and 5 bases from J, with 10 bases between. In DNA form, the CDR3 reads TGTGCCAGCAGCTTGATCCCGGGGGAGACCCAGTACTTC. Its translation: CASSLIPGETQYF. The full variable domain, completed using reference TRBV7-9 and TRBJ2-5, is DTGVSQNPRHKITKRGQNVTFRCDPISEHNRLYWYRQTLGQGPEFLTYFQNEAQLEKSRLLSDRFSAERPKGSFSTLEIQRTEQGDSAMYLCASSLIPGETQYFGPGTRLLVL.

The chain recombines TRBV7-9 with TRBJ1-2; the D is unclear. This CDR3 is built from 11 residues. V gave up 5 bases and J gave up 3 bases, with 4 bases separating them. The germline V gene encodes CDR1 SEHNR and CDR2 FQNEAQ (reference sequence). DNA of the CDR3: TGTGCCAGCAGCCTATACTATGGCTACACCTTC. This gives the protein CASSLYYGYTF.

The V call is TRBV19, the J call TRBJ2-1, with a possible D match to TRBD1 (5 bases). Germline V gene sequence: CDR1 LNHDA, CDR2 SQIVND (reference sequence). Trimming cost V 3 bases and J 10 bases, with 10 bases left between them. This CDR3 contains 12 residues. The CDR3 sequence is CASSIQGSEQFF. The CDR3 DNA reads TGTGCCAGTAGTATCCAGGGATCCGAGCAGTTCTTC. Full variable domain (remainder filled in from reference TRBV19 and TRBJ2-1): DGGITQSPKYLFRKEGQNVTLSCEQNLNHDAMYWYRQDPGQGLRLIYYSQIVNDFQKGDIAEGYSVSREKKESFPLTVTSAQKNPTAFYLCASSIQGSEQFFGPGTRLTVL.

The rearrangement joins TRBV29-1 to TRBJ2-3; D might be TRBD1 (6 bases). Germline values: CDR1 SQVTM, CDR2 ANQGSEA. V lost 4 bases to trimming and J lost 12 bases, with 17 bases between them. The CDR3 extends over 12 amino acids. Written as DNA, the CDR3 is TGCAGCGTTGGTAACGTGCAGGGGAGCCAGTATTTT. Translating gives CSVGNVQGSQYF.

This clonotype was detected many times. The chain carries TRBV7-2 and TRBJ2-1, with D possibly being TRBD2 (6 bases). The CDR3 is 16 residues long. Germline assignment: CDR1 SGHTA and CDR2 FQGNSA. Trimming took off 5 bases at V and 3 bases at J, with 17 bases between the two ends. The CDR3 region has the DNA TGTGCCAGCAGCCTGGAGTCGGGGGTCTACTACAATGAGCAGTTCTTC. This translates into CASSLESGVYYNEQFF.

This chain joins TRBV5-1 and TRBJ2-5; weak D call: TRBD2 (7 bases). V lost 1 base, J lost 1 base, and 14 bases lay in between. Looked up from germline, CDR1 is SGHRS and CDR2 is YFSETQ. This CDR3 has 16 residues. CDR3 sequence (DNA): TGCGCCAGCAGCTTGCCAACGGGGGGCCCCCAAGAGACCCAGTACTTC. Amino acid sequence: CASSLPTGGPQETQYF.

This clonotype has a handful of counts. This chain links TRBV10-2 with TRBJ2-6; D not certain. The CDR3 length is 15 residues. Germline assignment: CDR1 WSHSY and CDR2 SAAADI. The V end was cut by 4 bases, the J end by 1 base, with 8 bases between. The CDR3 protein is CASSAQMSGANVLTF. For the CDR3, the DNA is TGCGCCAGCAGTGCGCAGATGTCTGGGGCCAACGTCCTGACTTTC.

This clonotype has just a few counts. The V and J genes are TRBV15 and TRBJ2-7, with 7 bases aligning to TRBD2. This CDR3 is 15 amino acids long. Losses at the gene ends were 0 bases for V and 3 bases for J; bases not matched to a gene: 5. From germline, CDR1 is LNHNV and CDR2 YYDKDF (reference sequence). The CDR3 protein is CATSRDRLAGYEQYF. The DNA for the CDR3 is TGTGCCACCAGCAGAGATCGATTAGCGGGCTACGAGCAGTACTTC. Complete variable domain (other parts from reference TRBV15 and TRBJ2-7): DAMVIQNPRYQVTQFGKPVTLSCSQTLNHNVMYWYQQKSSQAPKLLFHYYDKDFNNEADTPDNFQSRRPNTSFCFLDIRSPGLGDTAMYLCATSRDRLAGYEQYFGPGTRLTVT.

CDR3 sequence: CASSEELALEQFF. The CDR3 DNA reads as TGTGCCAGCAGTGAAGAACTAGCACTCGAGCAGTTCTTC. V usage is TRBV2 and J usage is TRBJ2-1; maybe TRBD2 (6 bases). V lost 1 base, J lost 10 bases, and 11 bases lay in between. CDR1 is SNHLY and CDR2 is FYNNEI in the germline V gene. The CDR3 has 13 residues. The entire variable domain, with the rest obtained from reference TRBV2 and TRBJ2-1, is as follows: EPEVTQTPSHQVTQMGQEVILRCVPISNHLYFYWYRQILGQKVEFLVSFYNNEISEKSEIFDDQFSVERPDGSNFTLKIRSTKLEDSAMYFCASSEELALEQFFGPGTRLTVL.

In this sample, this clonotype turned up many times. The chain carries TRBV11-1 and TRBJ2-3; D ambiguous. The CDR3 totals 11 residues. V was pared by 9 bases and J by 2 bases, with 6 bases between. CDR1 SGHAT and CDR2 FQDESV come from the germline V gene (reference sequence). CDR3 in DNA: TGTGCCAGTTGGGTCACAGATACGCAGTATTTT. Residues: CASWVTDTQYF.

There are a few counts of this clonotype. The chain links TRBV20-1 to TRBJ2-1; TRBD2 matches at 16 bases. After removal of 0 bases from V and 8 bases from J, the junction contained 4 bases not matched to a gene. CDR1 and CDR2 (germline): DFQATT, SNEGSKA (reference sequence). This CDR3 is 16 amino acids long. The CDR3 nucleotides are TGCAGTGCTAGAGATCCCGGGACTAGCGGGAGGGATGAGCAGTTCTTC. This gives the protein CSARDPGTSGRDEQFF.

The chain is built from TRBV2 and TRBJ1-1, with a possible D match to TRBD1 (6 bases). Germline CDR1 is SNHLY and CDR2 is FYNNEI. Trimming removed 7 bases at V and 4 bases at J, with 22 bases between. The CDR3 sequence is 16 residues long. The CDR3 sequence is CASNESPRDTGTEAFF. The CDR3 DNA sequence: TGTGCCAGCAACGAAAGCCCCCGGGACACGGGCACTGAAGCTTTCTTT.

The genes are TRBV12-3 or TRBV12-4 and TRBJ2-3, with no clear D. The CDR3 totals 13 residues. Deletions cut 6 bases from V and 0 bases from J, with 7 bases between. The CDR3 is CASRLASTDTQYF. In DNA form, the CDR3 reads TGTGCCAGCAGGCTCGCTAGCACAGATACGCAGTATTTT.

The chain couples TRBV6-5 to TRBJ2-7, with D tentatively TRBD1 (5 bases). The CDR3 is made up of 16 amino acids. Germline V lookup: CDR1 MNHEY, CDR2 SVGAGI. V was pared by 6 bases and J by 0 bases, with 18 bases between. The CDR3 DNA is TGTGCCAGCAGGTCCACCACAGGCGCTCCCTCCTACGAGCAGTACTTC. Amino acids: CASRSTTGAPSYEQYF.

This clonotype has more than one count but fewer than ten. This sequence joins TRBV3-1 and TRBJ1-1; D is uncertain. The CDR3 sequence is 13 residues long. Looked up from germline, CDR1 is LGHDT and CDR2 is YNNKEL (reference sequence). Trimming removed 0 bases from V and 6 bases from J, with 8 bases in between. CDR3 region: CASSQDTSAEAFF. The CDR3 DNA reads TGTGCCAGCAGCCAAGATACATCGGCTGAAGCTTTCTTT.

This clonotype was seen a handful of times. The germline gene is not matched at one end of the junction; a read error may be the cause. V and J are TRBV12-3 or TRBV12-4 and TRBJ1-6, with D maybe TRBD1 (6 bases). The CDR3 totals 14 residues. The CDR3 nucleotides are TGTGCCAGCAGCTTGACAGGCGCCAATTCACCCCCCCACTTT. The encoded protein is CASSLTGANSPPHF.

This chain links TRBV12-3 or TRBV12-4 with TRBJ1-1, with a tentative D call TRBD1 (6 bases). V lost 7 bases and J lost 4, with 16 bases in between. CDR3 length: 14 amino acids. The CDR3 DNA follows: TGTGCCAGCAACTTCAGGGGCAGGGGCACTGAAGCTTTCTTT. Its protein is CASNFRGRGTEAFF.

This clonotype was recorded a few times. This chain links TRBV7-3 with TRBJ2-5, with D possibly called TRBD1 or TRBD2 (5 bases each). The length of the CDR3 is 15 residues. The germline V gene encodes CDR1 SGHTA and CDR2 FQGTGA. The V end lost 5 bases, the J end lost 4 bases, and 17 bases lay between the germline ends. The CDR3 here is CASSPQRGAGETQYF. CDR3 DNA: TGTGCCAGCAGCCCACAAAGAGGGGCAGGAGAGACCCAGTACTTC. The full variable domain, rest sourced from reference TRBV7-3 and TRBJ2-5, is GAGVSQTPSNKVTEKGKYVELRCDPISGHTALYWYRQSLGQGPEFLIYFQGTGAADDSGLPNDRFFAVRPEGSVSTLKIQRTERGDSAVYLCASSPQRGAGETQYFGPGTRLLVL.

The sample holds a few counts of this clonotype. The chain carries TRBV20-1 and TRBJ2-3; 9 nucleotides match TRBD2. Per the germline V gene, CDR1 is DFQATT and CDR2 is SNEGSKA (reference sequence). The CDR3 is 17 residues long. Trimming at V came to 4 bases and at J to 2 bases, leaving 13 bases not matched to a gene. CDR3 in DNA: TGCAGTGCTACCGCCCTAGTGCTAGCGGGACCCACAGATACGCAGTATTTT. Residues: CSATALVLAGPTDTQYF.

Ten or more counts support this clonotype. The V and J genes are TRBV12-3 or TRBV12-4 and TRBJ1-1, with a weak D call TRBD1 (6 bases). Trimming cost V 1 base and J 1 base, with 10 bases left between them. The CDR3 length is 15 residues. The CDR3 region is CASSLVGGRNTEAFF. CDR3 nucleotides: TGTGCCAGCAGTTTAGTAGGGGGGCGGAACACTGAAGCTTTCTTT.

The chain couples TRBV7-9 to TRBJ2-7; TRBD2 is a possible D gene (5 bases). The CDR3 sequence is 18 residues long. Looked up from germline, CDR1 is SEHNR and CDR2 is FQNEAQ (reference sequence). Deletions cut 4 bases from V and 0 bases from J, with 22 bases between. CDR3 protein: CASSSSLRVARGSYEQYF. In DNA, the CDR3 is TGTGCCAGCAGCTCCTCCCTTCGGGTAGCCCGGGGCTCCTACGAGCAGTACTTC.

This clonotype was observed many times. This chain's CDR3 is CSAVEDRGLGEQYF. The CDR3 nucleotides are TGCAGCGCTGTGGAAGACAGGGGATTGGGCGAGCAGTACTTC. The J gene is TRBJ2-7, the V gene TRBV29-1; 8 nucleotides line up with TRBD1. J lost 6 bases, V lost 7 bases, and 14 bases had no gene match. The CDR3 contains 14 residues. Per the germline V gene, CDR1 is SQVTM and CDR2 is ANQGSEA.

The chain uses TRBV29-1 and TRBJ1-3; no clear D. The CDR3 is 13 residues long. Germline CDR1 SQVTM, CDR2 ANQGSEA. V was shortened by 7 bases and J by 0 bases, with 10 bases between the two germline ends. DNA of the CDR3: TGCAGCGCCTCATCCCGCTCTGGAAACACCATATATTTT. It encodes CSASSRSGNTIYF.

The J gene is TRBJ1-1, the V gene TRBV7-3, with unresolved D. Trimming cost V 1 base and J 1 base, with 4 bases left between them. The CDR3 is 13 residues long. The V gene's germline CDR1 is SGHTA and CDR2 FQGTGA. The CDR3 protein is CASSLMGNTEAFF. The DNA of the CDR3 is TGTGCCAGCAGCTTAATGGGGAACACTGAAGCTTTCTTT.

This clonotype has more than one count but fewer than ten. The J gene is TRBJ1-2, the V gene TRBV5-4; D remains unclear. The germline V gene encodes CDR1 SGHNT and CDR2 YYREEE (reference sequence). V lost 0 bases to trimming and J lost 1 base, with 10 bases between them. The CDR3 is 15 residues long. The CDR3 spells CASSLVGALNYGYTF. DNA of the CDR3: TGTGCCAGCAGCTTGGTGGGCGCACTTAACTATGGCTACACCTTC.

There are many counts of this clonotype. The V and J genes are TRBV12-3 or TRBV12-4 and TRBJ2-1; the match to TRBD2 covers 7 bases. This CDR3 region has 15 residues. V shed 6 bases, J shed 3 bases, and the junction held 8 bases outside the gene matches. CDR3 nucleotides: TGTGCCAGCAGCCCGTTTTGGGGGGGCTACAATGAGCAGTTCTTC. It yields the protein CASSPFWGGYNEQFF.

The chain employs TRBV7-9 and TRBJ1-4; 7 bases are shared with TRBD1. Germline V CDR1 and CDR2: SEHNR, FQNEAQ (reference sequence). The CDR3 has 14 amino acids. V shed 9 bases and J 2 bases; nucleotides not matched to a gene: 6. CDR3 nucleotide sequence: TGTGCCAGTTACGCGACAGGGACTAATGAAAAACTGTTTTTT. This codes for CASYATGTNEKLFF.

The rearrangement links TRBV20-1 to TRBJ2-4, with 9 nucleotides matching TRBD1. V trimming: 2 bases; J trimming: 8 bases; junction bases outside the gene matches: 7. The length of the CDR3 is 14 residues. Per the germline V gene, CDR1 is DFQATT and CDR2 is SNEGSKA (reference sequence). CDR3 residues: CSARPGTGRYIQYF. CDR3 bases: TGCAGTGCTAGACCCGGGACAGGGCGATACATTCAGTACTTC.